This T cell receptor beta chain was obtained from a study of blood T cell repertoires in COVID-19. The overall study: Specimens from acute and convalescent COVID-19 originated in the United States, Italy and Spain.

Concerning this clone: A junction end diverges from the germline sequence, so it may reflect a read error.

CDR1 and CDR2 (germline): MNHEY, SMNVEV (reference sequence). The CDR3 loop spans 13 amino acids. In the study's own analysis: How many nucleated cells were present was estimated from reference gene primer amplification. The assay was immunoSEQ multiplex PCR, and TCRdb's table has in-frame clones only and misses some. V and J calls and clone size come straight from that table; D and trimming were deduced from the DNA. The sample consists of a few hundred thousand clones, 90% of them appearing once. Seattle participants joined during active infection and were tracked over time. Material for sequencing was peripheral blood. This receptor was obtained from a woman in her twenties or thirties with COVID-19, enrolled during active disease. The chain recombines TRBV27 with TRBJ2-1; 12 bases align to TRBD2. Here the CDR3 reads CASSLLTSGSRVF. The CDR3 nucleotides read TGTGCCAGCAGTTTGCTGACTAGCGGGAGTAGGGTCTTC.